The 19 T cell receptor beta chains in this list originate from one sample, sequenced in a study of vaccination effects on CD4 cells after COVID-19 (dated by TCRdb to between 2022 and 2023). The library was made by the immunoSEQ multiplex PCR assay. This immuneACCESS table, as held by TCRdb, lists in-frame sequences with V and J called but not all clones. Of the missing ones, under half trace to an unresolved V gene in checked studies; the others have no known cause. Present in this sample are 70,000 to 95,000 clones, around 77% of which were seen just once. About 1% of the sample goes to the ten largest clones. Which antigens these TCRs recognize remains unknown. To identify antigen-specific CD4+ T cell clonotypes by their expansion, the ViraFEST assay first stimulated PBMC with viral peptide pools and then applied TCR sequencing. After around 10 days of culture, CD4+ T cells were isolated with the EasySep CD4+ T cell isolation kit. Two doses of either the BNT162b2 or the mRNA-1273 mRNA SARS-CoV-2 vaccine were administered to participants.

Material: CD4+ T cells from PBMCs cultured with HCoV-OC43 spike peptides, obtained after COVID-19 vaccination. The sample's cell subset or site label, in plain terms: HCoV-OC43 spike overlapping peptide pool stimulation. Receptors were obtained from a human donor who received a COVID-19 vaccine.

CDR3 DNA: TGTGCCAGCAGCGAGGGACAGCCTTGGCGTCCCCAGCATTTT. Translation gives CASSEGQPWRPQHF. The chain links TRBV7-2 to TRBJ1-5; 7 bases are a match to TRBD1. The germline CDR1 and CDR2 sequences are SGHTA and FQGNSA. J was trimmed by 10 bases and V by 5 bases; bases with no gene match: 11. The CDR3 length is 14 residues.

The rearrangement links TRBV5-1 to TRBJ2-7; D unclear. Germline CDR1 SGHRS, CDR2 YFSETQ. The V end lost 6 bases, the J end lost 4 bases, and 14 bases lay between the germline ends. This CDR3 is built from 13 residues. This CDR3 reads CASTLTNRYEQYV. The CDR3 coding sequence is TGCGCCAGCACCCTCACGAACAGATACGAGCAGTACGTC.

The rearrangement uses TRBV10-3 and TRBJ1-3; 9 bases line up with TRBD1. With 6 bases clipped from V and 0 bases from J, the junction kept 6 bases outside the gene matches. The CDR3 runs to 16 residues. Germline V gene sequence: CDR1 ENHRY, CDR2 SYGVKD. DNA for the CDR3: TGTGCCATCAGAGAGGGACAGGGCTCCTCTGGAAACACCATATATTTT. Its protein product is CAIREGQGSSGNTIYF.

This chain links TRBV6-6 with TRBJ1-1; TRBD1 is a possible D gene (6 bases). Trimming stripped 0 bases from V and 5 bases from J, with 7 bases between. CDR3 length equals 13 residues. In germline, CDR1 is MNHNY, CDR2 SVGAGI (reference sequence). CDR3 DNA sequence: TGTGCCAGCAGTTACTCAGGGGGTACTGAAGCTTTCTTT. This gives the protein CASSYSGGTEAFF.

The CDR3 reads CASSLGGMGTGELFF. The CDR3 nucleotides read TGTGCCAGCAGCTTAGGAGGGATGGGCACCGGGGAGCTGTTTTTT. The chain is built from TRBV7-2 and TRBJ2-2, with a possible D match to TRBD2 (5 bases). V shed 1 base and J shed 4 bases, with 10 bases lying between them. Germline V gives CDR1 SGHTA, CDR2 FQGNSA. The CDR3 is 15 residues long. The full variable domain, with the rest looked up from reference TRBV7-2 and TRBJ2-2, is GAGVSQSPSNKVTEKGKDVELRCDPISGHTALYWYRQSLGQGLEFLIYFQGNSAPDKSGLPSDRFSAERTGGSVSTLTIQRTQQEDSAVYLCASSLGGMGTGELFFGEGSRLTVL.

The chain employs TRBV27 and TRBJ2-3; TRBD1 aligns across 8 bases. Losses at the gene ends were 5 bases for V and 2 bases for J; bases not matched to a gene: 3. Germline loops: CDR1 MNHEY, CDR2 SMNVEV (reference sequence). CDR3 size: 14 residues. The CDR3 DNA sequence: TGTGCCAGCAGTCCGGACAGGGTCACAGATACGCAGTATTTT. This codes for CASSPDRVTDTQYF.

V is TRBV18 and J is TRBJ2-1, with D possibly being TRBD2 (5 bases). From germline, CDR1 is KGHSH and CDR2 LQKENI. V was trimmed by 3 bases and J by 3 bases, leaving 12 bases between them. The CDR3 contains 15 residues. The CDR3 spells CASSPHVGDYNEQFF. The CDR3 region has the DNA TGTGCCAGCTCACCTCACGTGGGAGACTACAATGAGCAGTTCTTC. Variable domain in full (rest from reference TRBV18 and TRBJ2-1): NAGVMQNPRHLVRRRGQEARLRCSPMKGHSHVYWYRQLPEEGLKFMVYLQKENIIDESGMPKERFSAEFPKEGPSILRIQQVVRGDSAAYFCASSPHVGDYNEQFFGPGTRLTVL.

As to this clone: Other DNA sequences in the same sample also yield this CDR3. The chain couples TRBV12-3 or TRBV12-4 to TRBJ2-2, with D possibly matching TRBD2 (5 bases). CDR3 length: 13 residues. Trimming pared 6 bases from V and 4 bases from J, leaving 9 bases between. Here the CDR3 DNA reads TGTGCCAGCAGCCTAGCTGGCACCGGGGAGCTGTTTTTT. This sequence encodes CASSLAGTGELFF.

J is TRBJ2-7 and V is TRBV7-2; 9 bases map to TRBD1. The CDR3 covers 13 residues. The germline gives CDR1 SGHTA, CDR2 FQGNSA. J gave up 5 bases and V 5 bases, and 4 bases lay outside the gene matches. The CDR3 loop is CASSRRDRDEQYV. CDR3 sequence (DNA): TGTGCCAGCAGCCGCCGGGACAGGGACGAGCAGTACGTC.

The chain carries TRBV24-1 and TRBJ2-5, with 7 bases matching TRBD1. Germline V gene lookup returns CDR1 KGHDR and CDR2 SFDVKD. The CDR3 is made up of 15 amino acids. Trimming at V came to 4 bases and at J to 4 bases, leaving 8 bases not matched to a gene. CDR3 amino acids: CATSDPRGWGETQYF. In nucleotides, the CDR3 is TGTGCCACCAGTGACCCCAGGGGGTGGGGAGAGACCCAGTACTTC.

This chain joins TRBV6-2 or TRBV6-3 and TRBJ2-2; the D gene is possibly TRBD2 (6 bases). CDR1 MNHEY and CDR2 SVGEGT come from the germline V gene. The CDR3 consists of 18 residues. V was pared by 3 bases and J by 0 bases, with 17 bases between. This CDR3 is CASSYNPKTRANTGELFF. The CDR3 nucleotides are TGTGCCAGCAGTTATAACCCGAAGACTAGGGCGAACACCGGGGAGCTGTTTTTT.

The CDR3 nucleotides are TGTGCCAGCTCACCACGACGGGGAACTGAAGCTTTCTTT. As protein: CASSPRRGTEAFF. The rearrangement links TRBV18 to TRBJ1-1; D gene uncertain. The CDR3 spans 13 residues. CDR1 is KGHSH and CDR2 is LQKENI in the germline V gene. The V gene lost 1 base and the J gene lost 5 bases, with 8 bases spanning the gap.

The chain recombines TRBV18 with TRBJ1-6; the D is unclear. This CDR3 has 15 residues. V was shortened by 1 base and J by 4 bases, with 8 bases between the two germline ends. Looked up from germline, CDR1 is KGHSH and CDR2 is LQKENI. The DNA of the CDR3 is TGTGCCAGCTCACCACAAGGACGGTATAATTCACCCCTCCACTTT. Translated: CASSPQGRYNSPLHF.

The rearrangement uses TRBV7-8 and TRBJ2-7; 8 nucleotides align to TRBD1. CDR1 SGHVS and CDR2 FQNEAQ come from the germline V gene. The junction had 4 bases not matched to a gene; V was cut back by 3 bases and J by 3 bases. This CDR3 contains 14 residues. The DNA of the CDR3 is TGTGCCAGCAGCTTTGCCGGGACAGGCTACGAGCAGTACGTC. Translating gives CASSFAGTGYEQYV.

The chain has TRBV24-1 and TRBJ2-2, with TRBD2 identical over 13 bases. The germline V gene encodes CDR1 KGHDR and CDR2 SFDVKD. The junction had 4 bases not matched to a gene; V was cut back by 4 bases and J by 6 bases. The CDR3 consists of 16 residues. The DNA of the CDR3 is TGTGCCACCAGTGACACTAGCGGGGGGGCCGCCGGGGAGCTGTTTTTT. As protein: CATSDTSGGAAGELFF.

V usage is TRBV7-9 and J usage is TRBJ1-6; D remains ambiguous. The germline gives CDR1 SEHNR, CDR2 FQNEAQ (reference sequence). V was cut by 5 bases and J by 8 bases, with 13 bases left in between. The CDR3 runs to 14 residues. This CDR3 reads CASSRNNPDSPLHF. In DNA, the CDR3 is TGTGCCAGCAGCCGAAATAATCCCGATTCACCCCTCCACTTT.

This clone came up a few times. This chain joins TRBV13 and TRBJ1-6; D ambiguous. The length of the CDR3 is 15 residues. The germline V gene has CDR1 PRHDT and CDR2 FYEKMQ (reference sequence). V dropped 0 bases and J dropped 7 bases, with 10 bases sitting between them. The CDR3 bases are TGTGCCAGCAGCTTAGGTCGCCAGACCAATTCACCCCTCCACTTT. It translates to CASSLGRQTNSPLHF.

This CDR3 reads CASSDGTDTQYF. The CDR3 nucleotides read TGTGCCAGCAGTGACGGGACAGATACGCAGTATTTT. The chain joins TRBV2 to TRBJ2-3; D uncertain. Trimming took off 3 bases at V and 3 bases at J, with 4 bases between the two ends. Germline V gives CDR1 SNHLY, CDR2 FYNNEI. The CDR3 extends over 12 amino acids.

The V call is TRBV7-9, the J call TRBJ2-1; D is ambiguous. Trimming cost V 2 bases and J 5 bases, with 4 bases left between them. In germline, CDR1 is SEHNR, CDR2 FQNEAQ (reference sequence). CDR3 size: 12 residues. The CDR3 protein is CASSLLHNEQFF. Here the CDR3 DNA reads TGTGCCAGCAGCTTACTACACAATGAGCAGTTCTTC.